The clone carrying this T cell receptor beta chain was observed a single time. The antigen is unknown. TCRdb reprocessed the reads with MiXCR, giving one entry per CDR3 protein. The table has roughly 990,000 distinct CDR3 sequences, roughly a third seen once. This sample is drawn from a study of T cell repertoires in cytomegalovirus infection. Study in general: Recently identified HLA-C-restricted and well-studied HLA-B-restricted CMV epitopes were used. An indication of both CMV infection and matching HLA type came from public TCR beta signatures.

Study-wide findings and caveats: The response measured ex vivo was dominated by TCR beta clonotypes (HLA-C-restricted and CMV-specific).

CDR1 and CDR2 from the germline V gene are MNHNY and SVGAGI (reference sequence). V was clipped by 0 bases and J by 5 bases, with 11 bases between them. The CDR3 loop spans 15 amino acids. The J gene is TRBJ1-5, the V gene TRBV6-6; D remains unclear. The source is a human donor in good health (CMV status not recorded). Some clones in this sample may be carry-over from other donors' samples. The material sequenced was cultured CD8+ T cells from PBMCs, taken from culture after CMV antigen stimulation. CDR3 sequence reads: CASSYSGVPDQPQHF. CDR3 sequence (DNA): TGTGCCAGCAGTTACTCGGGCGTCCCGGATCAGCCCCAGCATTTT.